These 17 T cell receptor beta chains originate from one sample sequenced in a study of vaccination effects on CD4 cells after COVID-19. Which antigens these TCRs recognize remains unknown. Here immunoSEQ multiplex PCR was the method, and the copy in TCRdb shows in-frame clones only, minus some. The table has 50,000 to 60,000 clones, over 65% seen once; the top ten hold approximately 2.8%. Culture proceeded for about 11 days, and CD4+ T cells were then isolated. This specimen was CD4+ T cells from PBMCs cultured without peptide, taken before COVID-19 vaccination. Receptors originate from a human donor who received a COVID-19 vaccine.

This chain joins TRBV4-1 and TRBJ1-6, with D possibly matching TRBD1 (5 bases). The CDR3 length is 16 residues. Germline V CDR1 and CDR2: MGHRA, YSYEKL. With 0 bases removed from V and 15 bases from J, the gap between germline ends came to 21 bases. DNA for the CDR3: TGCGCCAGCAGCCAAGATCCGTGGGGGTCCCTTCGGGGCCTCCACTTT. Translating gives CASSQDPWGSLRGLHF.

The chain recombines TRBV7-2 with TRBJ2-7, with 11 bases fitting TRBD2. The CDR3 contains 16 residues. CDR1 is SGHTA and CDR2 is FQGNSA in the germline V gene. The V segment lost 5 bases and the J segment 0 bases; nucleotides outside the gene matches: 6. The CDR3 nucleotides are TGTGCCAGCAGCCCCGGGACTAGCGGTCCCTCCTACGAGCAGTACGTC. Translated: CASSPGTSGPSYEQYV.

V is TRBV5-1 and J is TRBJ2-2; a possible D gene is TRBD2 (5 bases). The V gene lost 3 bases and the J gene lost 4 bases, with 19 bases spanning the gap. This CDR3 comprises 17 residues. In germline, CDR1 is SGHRS, CDR2 YFSETQ. CDR3 coding DNA: TGCGCCAGCAGCTCTTACTATATTTTAGCGAGCACCGGGGAGCTGTTTTTT. It encodes CASSSYYILASTGELFF.

This clone was found once. The chain carries TRBV6-1 and TRBJ1-1; no reliable D call. Trimming cost V 1 base and J 3 bases, with 9 bases left between them. Germline loops: CDR1 MNHNS, CDR2 SASEGT. The CDR3 runs 14 residues. The DNA of the CDR3 is TGTGCCAGCAGTGAAGGGGGAGGGTACACTGAAGCTTTCTTT. Its protein product is CASSEGGGYTEAFF.

The table lists this clone with a count of one. The chain has TRBV13 and TRBJ1-1; TRBD1 agrees at 7 bases. Germline-derived CDR1 and CDR2 are PRHDT and FYEKMQ (reference sequence). CDR3 size: 16 residues. Trimming at V came to 1 base and at J to 0 bases, leaving 5 bases not matched to a gene. This chain's CDR3 is CASSLVFGTVNTEAFF. The CDR3 DNA reads TGTGCCAGCAGCTTAGTTTTCGGGACAGTGAACACTGAAGCTTTCTTT.

V gene TRBV25-1 combines with J gene TRBJ1-5, with TRBD1 matching over 9 bases. This CDR3 spans 14 amino acids. Germline CDR1 reads MGHDK; CDR2 reads SYGVNS. Trimming cost V 4 bases and J 7 bases; bases outside gene matches: 5. CDR3 residues: CASSAQGAEQPQHF. CDR3 bases: TGTGCCAGCAGTGCACAGGGGGCAGAGCAGCCCCAGCATTTT.

This chain joins TRBV30 and TRBJ1-5; TRBD1 might be the D (5 bases). From germline, CDR1 is GTSNPN and CDR2 SVGIG (reference sequence). The CDR3 contains 16 residues. Trimming cost V 1 base and J 2 bases, with 15 bases left between them. The DNA for the CDR3 is TGTGCCTGGAGTGCCCCAGGGTCGGTCGGCAATCAGCCCCAGCATTTT. Amino acid sequence: CAWSAPGSVGNQPQHF.

This sequence joins TRBV3-1 (or the pseudogene TRBV3-2) and TRBJ1-2, with 8 bases that match TRBD1. The CDR3 has 15 residues. V dropped 0 bases and J dropped 7; count of bases not matched to a gene: 7. Germline V gene sequence: CDR1 LGHDT, CDR2 YNNKEL (reference sequence). In DNA, the CDR3 is TGTGCCAGCAGCCAAGACTCAGGGGGCTCAGCTGGCTACACCTTC. Protein sequence: CASSQDSGGSAGYTF.

This clone was counted between two and nine times. CDR3 bases: TGTGCCAGCATAGGGACTTGGGATGAAAAACTGTTTTTT. It encodes CASIGTWDEKLFF. The chain joins TRBV2 to TRBJ1-4, with TRBD1 as a possible D gene (5 bases). Deletions cut 7 bases from V and 6 bases from J, with 12 bases between. Germline assignment: CDR1 SNHLY and CDR2 FYNNEI. The CDR3 loop spans 13 amino acids.

The gene calls are TRBV7-2 and TRBJ1-1, with a possible D match to TRBD1 (5 bases). The V and J ends lost 2 bases and 4 bases respectively, with 14 bases between them. The CDR3 is made up of 15 amino acids. Germline CDR1 reads SGHTA; CDR2 reads FQGNSA. DNA of the CDR3: TGTGCCAGCAGCTTAACTTGGGGGGGAAGCACTGAAGCTTTCTTT. Its protein product is CASSLTWGGSTEAFF.

V gene TRBV9 combines with J gene TRBJ1-4; D is unresolved. Germline V lookup: CDR1 SGDLS, CDR2 YYNGEE. CDR3 length equals 15 residues. V gave up 0 bases and J gave up 1 base, with 7 bases separating them. CDR3 bases: TGTGCCAGCAGCGTAGGGTCTATAACTAATGAAAAACTGTTTTTT. Translating gives CASSVGSITNEKLFF.

The V and J genes are TRBV12-3 or TRBV12-4 and TRBJ1-1; possibly TRBD1 for D (6 bases). CDR3 length: 12 residues. V dropped 4 bases and J dropped 9 bases, with 12 bases sitting between them. The CDR3, as DNA: TGTGCCAGCAGTTGGGGGCGGGTGAAAGCTTTCTTT. This codes for CASSWGRVKAFF.

The chain couples TRBV5-1 to TRBJ2-3, with 7 nucleotides matching TRBD2. The junction had 5 bases not matched to a gene; V was cut back by 4 bases and J by 0 bases. The CDR3 has 15 residues. Germline V CDR1 and CDR2: SGHRS, YFSETQ. The CDR3 loop reads CASSLTSASTDTQYF. For the CDR3, the DNA is TGCGCCAGCAGCCTTACTAGCGCTAGCACAGATACGCAGTATTTT.

The chain links TRBV4-3 to TRBJ2-2; possibly TRBD1 for D (5 bases). The V and J ends lost 0 bases and 13 bases respectively, with 21 bases between them. Germline lookup yields CDR1 LGHNA and CDR2 YSLEER. This CDR3 is built from 16 residues. CDR3 in DNA: TGCGCCAGCAGCCAAGATCTCCAGGGAAGCGTGGTGGTGCTGTTTTTT. Protein: CASSQDLQGSVVVLFF.

This clone has just a few counts. The chain has TRBV28 and TRBJ1-5, with D hard to call. From germline, CDR1 is MDHEN and CDR2 SYDVKM. This CDR3 region has 11 residues. Trimming took 2 bases from V and 4 from J, leaving 0 bases between them. The CDR3 nucleotides read TGTGCCAGCAGTTTAAATCAGCCCCAGCATTTT. Amino acids: CASSLNQPQHF.

The chain is built from TRBV19 and TRBJ2-3; TRBD1 might be the D (6 bases). The germline CDR1 and CDR2 sequences are LNHDA and SQIVND (reference sequence). CDR3 length equals 15 residues. V gave up 7 bases and J gave up 0 bases, with 14 bases separating them. CDR3 coding DNA: TGTGCCAGTAAGCCGGACACAGGGAGCACAGATACGCAGTATTTT. Its translation is CASKPDTGSTDTQYF.

The CDR3 coding sequence is TGTGCCAGCAGCCAAGATTGGGGGCGCGAGACCCAGTACTTC. As protein: CASSQDWGRETQYF. The gene calls are TRBV3-1 (or the pseudogene TRBV3-2) and TRBJ2-5, with D tentatively TRBD1 (6 bases). V lost 0 bases to trimming and J lost 5 bases, with 10 bases between them. CDR1 is LGHDT and CDR2 is YNNKEL in the germline V gene (reference sequence). The CDR3 runs to 14 residues.